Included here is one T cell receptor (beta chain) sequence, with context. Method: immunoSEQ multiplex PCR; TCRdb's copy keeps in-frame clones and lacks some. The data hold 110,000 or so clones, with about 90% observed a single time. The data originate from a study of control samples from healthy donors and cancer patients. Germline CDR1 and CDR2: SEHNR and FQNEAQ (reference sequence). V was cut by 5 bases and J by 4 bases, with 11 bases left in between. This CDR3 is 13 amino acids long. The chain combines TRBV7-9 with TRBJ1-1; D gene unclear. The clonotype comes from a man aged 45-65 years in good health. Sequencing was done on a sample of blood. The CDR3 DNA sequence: TGTGCCAGCAGCCGTCGGGGAGCCACTGAAGCTTTCTTT. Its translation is CASSRRGATEAFF.